This TCR beta chain was documented in a study of T-cell reconstitution after alpha-beta-depleted transplantation in children. The library targeted TCRbeta and was prepared with unique molecular identifiers. Using its own MiXCR run on the PCR reads, TCRdb lists one record per CDR3 protein. The sample yields about 980,000 distinct CDR3 sequences, about 29% seen once. Points on this clonotype: Its antigen is unknown.

Study findings and constraints: As was reported, about two months after transplant, alpha-beta T cells came from several hundred expanded graft clones. Newly made T cells mostly supplied T-cell counts and diversity one year after transplant. Some patients showed high day-60 TCRbeta diversity, which derived from surviving recipient T cells and thymic progenitors.

CDR1 MNHEY and CDR2 SVGAGI come from the germline V gene. CDR3 length: 17 residues. V dropped 2 bases and J dropped 7 bases, with 18 bases sitting between them. The clonotype was recovered from a boy under two years old who had a stem cell transplant for SCID, so the T cells may come from the graft donor. The chain has TRBV6-5 and TRBJ1-6; no clear D. Here the sequenced sample was PBMCs, mostly from graft donor cells, taken 360 days after TCRalphabeta/CD19-depleted stem cell transplant. The DNA for the CDR3 is TGTGCCAGCAGTTACGTCGGGTCGGTCCTCTGGAATTCACCCCTCCACTTT. Encoded protein: CASSYVGSVLWNSPLHF.